The 25 T cell receptor beta chains reported below all come from one sample, sequenced in a study of cytomegalovirus exposure and HLA in healthy donors. Primers: 60 Vbeta forward and 13 Jbeta reverse. Generated by immunoSEQ multiplex PCR, the TCRdb table keeps only in-frame clones and is missing some. The table lists approximately 76,000 clones, over 65% of them singletons, with approximately 16% in the top ten. The sequenced sample was PBMCs. These receptors were taken from a woman aged 40 to 50 in good health and CMV-seropositive.

The V and J genes are TRBV5-1 and TRBJ2-5; 7 bases match TRBD1. Losses at the gene ends were 3 bases for V and 0 bases for J; bases not matched to a gene: 5. The germline V gene encodes CDR1 SGHRS and CDR2 YFSETQ. This CDR3 has 15 residues. The CDR3 sequence: CASSSRDRDQETQYF. The CDR3 nucleotides are TGCGCCAGCAGCTCCCGGGACAGAGACCAAGAGACCCAGTACTTC.

Points on this clone: In the same sample, other DNA sequences code for this CDR3. CDR3 nucleotide sequence: TGTGCCAGCAGTGATGGCAACAGGGGGAACACTGAAGCTTTCTTT. Its protein product is CASSDGNRGNTEAFF. V gene TRBV2 combines with J gene TRBJ1-1, with TRBD1 identical over 7 bases. Germline-derived CDR1 and CDR2 are SNHLY and FYNNEI. The V gene end was trimmed by 3 bases and the J gene end by 1 base; junction bases not matched to a gene: 5. This CDR3 region has 15 residues.

This sequence joins TRBV2 and TRBJ2-5, with D perhaps TRBD2 (5 bases). Trimming cost V 5 bases and J 5 bases, with 9 bases left between them. This CDR3 spans 12 amino acids. Looked up from germline, CDR1 is SNHLY and CDR2 is FYNNEI. The CDR3 protein is CASSRGPETQYF. CDR3 coding DNA: TGTGCCAGCAGTCGAGGGCCGGAGACCCAGTACTTC.

This chain connects TRBV7-8 to TRBJ2-7; perhaps TRBD1 as D (5 bases). V was pared by 5 bases and J by 0 bases, with 14 bases between. CDR1 and CDR2 (germline): SGHVS, FQNEAQ. There are 15 residues in the CDR3. The CDR3 region has the DNA TGTGCCAGCAGCACAAGCAGGGTCAGCTCCTACGAGCAGTACTTC. This sequence encodes CASSTSRVSSYEQYF. Based on the CDR3 plus reference TRBV7-8 and TRBJ2-7, the full variable domain is GAGVSQSPRYKVAKRGQDVALRCDPISGHVSLFWYQQALGQGPEFLTYFQNEAQLDKSGLPSDRFFAERPEGSVSTLKIQRTQQEDSAVYLCASSTSRVSSYEQYFGPGTRLTVT.

The rearrangement joins TRBV27 to TRBJ1-6; TRBD1 matches at 10 bases. Trimming cost V 5 bases and J 8 bases; bases outside gene matches: 3. The CDR3 extends over 14 amino acids. Germline V lookup: CDR1 MNHEY, CDR2 SMNVEV (reference sequence). CDR3 bases: TGTGCCAGCAGTACGACAGGGGGCTATTCACCCCTCCACTTT. Amino acid sequence: CASSTTGGYSPLHF.

This clone came up once. The genes are TRBV6-5 and TRBJ1-1; D gene uncertain. This CDR3 is built from 13 residues. The germline V gene has CDR1 MNHEY and CDR2 SVGAGI. Trimming took 6 bases from V and 1 from J, leaving 9 bases between them. DNA for the CDR3: TGTGCCAGCAGACTCACAGAGAACACTGAAGCTTTCTTT. It translates to CASRLTENTEAFF.

This sequence joins TRBV29-1 and TRBJ2-1; TRBD1 agrees at 9 bases. The trim removed 3 bases at V and 12 bases at J, leaving 9 bases unmatched. The CDR3 sequence is 13 residues long. CDR1 and CDR2 from the germline V gene are SQVTM and ANQGSEA. DNA for the CDR3: TGCAGCGTTGACGGACAGGGGTCTAGGTCGCAGTTCTTC. As protein: CSVDGQGSRSQFF.

This clone came up once. The chain employs TRBV10-3 and TRBJ2-5, with TRBD1 identical over 8 bases. Unmatched junction bases numbered 12, after V lost 5 bases and J lost 4 bases. There are 16 residues in the CDR3. CDR1 is ENHRY, CDR2 SYGVKD, per germline. CDR3 amino acids: CAISSQGARFRETQYF. Here the CDR3 DNA reads TGTGCCATCAGTTCGCAGGGGGCGAGGTTCCGAGAGACCCAGTACTTC.

V is TRBV5-1 and J is TRBJ1-4; tentatively, D is TRBD1 (5 bases). From germline, CDR1 is SGHRS and CDR2 YFSETQ. The CDR3 runs 14 residues. The V and J ends lost 3 bases and 5 bases respectively, with 11 bases between them. CDR3 loop: CASSSGGVNEKLFF. CDR3 coding DNA: TGCGCCAGCAGCTCAGGAGGGGTAAATGAAAAACTGTTTTTT.

This clone was detected only once. The chain links TRBV27 to TRBJ2-7; 7 bases agree with TRBD2. The ends lost 3 bases at V and 4 bases at J; junction bases unmatched: 3. The CDR3 sequence is 13 residues long. The V gene's germline CDR1 is MNHEY and CDR2 SMNVEV (reference sequence). DNA for the CDR3: TGTGCCAGCAGTTTGGCGGGAGCGTACGAGCAGTACTTC. This encodes CASSLAGAYEQYF.

This chain links TRBV5-1 with TRBJ1-2; TRBD1 agrees at 7 bases. Germline CDR1 and CDR2: SGHRS and YFSETQ. Trimming at V came to 4 bases and at J to 3 bases, leaving 9 bases not matched to a gene. This CDR3 contains 15 residues. CDR3 sequence: CASSEDAGTDYGYTF. The CDR3 DNA sequence: TGCGCCAGCAGCGAAGACGCCGGGACAGACTATGGCTACACCTTC.

V usage is TRBV18 and J usage is TRBJ1-1, with 9 positions matching TRBD1. This CDR3 contains 16 residues. With 3 bases clipped from V and 5 bases from J, the junction kept 10 bases outside the gene matches. Germline loops: CDR1 KGHSH, CDR2 LQKENI. DNA for the CDR3: TGTGCCAGCTCACCGCGGACAGGGGACTCTCGGACTGAAGCTTTCTTT. It encodes CASSPRTGDSRTEAFF.

This sequence joins TRBV2 and TRBJ2-1; TRBD1 might be the D (5 bases). V was pared by 5 bases and J by 9 bases, with 14 bases between. Germline CDR1 reads SNHLY; CDR2 reads FYNNEI. The CDR3 has 13 amino acids. CDR3 coding DNA: TGTGCCAGCAGTCTCCAGGGAACGGGTGAGCAGTTCTTC. It translates to CASSLQGTGEQFF.

The chain is built from TRBV30 and TRBJ1-3, with 7 bases identical to TRBD1. V was clipped by 3 bases and J by 0 bases; unmatched bases: 5. Germline CDR1 reads GTSNPN; CDR2 reads SVGIG (reference sequence). The CDR3 contains 15 residues. The CDR3 DNA sequence: TGTGCCTGGAGCCGGGACAGTTCCTCTGGAAACACCATATATTTT. Amino acids: CAWSRDSSSGNTIYF.

This sequence joins TRBV4-2 and TRBJ2-6; TRBD2 matches at 10 bases. Germline-derived CDR1 and CDR2 are LGHNA and YNFKEQ. CDR3 size: 22 residues. V lost 4 bases to trimming and J lost 0 bases; unmatched junction nucleotides: 18. CDR3 bases: TGTGCCAGCAGCCCATCATCCAAGTCTCTAGCGGGGGCCTCCTCTGGGGCCAACGTCCTGACTTTC. Translation gives CASSPSSKSLAGASSGANVLTF.

V gene TRBV6-5 combines with J gene TRBJ2-2, with D hard to call. In germline, CDR1 is MNHEY, CDR2 SVGAGI. Trimming shortened V by 5 bases and J by 7 bases, and 8 bases separated the two germline ends. The length of the CDR3 is 12 residues. This CDR3 reads CASSLLFGELFF. CDR3 in DNA: TGTGCCAGCAGTCTCCTTTTCGGGGAGCTGTTTTTT.

This chain uses TRBV19 with TRBJ1-2; 7 bases are a match to TRBD1. Germline V gene sequence: CDR1 LNHDA, CDR2 SQIVND (reference sequence). The length of the CDR3 is 13 residues. V lost 7 bases, J lost 7 bases, and 9 bases stayed unmatched. CDR3 region: CASIAGQRSGYTF. The CDR3 DNA sequence: TGTGCCAGTATTGCGGGACAGCGATCTGGCTACACCTTC.

This rearrangement joins TRBV9 to TRBJ1-3, with 9 bases fitting TRBD1. This CDR3 has 15 amino acids. From germline, CDR1 is SGDLS and CDR2 YYNGEE. J lost 4 bases, V lost 3 bases, and 5 bases had no gene match. CDR3 coding DNA: TGTGCCAGCAGCGCTACAGGGGGCCCAGGAAACACCATATATTTT. It yields the protein CASSATGGPGNTIYF.

The chain combines TRBV30 with TRBJ1-1; the match to TRBD1 covers 7 bases. This CDR3 has 13 residues. Germline values: CDR1 GTSNPN, CDR2 SVGIG (reference sequence). V shed 4 bases, J shed 5 bases, and the junction held 7 bases outside the gene matches. The CDR3 DNA reads TGTGCCTGGACGGAAGCAGGGGGGACTGAAGCTTTCTTT. Encoded protein: CAWTEAGGTEAFF.

V is TRBV5-1 and J is TRBJ1-2; D gene unclear. This CDR3 is built from 12 residues. V lost 0 bases and J lost 10, with 10 bases in between. Germline V gene data show CDR1 as SGHRS and CDR2 as YFSETQ. The CDR3 sequence: CASSLDSGNYTF. The CDR3 DNA reads as TGCGCCAGCAGCTTGGACAGTGGAAACTACACCTTC.

CDR3 sequence: CASSPRIDTDTQYF. The DNA for the CDR3 is TGTGCCAGCAGTCCGCGGATCGACACAGATACGCAGTATTTT. The V gene is TRBV27, the J gene TRBJ2-3; D gene uncertain. The ends were cut back, 5 bases at V and 2 bases at J, with 11 bases in the middle. The CDR3 runs to 14 residues. Germline V gives CDR1 MNHEY, CDR2 SMNVEV (reference sequence).

The V call is TRBV7-2, the J call TRBJ2-5, with a tentative D call TRBD2 (6 bases). Between the trimmed V and J ends, which lost 5 bases and 5 bases, there was a span of 18 bases. This CDR3 has 15 amino acids. The germline V gene has CDR1 SGHTA and CDR2 FQGNSA. The CDR3 reads CASSVFDAGMETQYF. CDR3 in DNA: TGTGCCAGCAGCGTTTTCGACGCGGGGATGGAGACCCAGTACTTC.

CDR3 sequence (DNA): TGTGCCAGCAGTTACTTTCAGGGGACGGACGAGCAGTACTTC. Translation: CASSYFQGTDEQYF. This chain uses TRBV6-6 with TRBJ2-7; possible D gene TRBD1, 6 bases. The V gene's germline CDR1 is MNHNY and CDR2 SVGAGI (reference sequence). CDR3 length equals 14 residues. V lost 1 base and J lost 5, with 12 bases in between.

The rearrangement links TRBV7-2 to TRBJ1-4; TRBD1 aligns across 11 bases. With 4 bases clipped from V and 8 bases from J, the junction kept 9 bases outside the gene matches. Germline V gene lookup returns CDR1 SGHTA and CDR2 FQGNSA. This CDR3 contains 16 residues. CDR3 DNA: TGTGCCAGCAGCTACGATCGGACAGGGGGCAAGGAAAAACTGTTTTTT. It codes for CASSYDRTGGKEKLFF.

The chain uses TRBV4-1 and TRBJ2-7, with D unresolved. The CDR3 spans 12 residues. Trimming removed 4 bases at V and 3 bases at J, with 7 bases between. In germline, CDR1 is MGHRA, CDR2 YSYEKL. As DNA, the CDR3 is TGCGCCAGCAGCCCAGGTGGCTACGAGCAGTACTTC. Protein product: CASSPGGYEQYF.